The 21 T cell receptor beta chains presented below share a single source sample, sequenced in a study of T cell repertoires in cytomegalovirus infection. Their antigens remain unidentified. Each CDR3 protein gets one entry after TCRdb re-called the reads with MiXCR. The sample records roughly 340,000 distinct CDR3 sequences, under 35% being singletons. The sample here was cultured PBMCs, taken from culture after CMV antigen stimulation. Receptor source: a human donor in good health (CMV status not recorded). Some clones in this sample may be carry-over from other donors' samples.

The V gene is TRBV6-2 or TRBV6-3, the J gene TRBJ2-7; possible D gene TRBD2, 6 bases. Germline V lookup: CDR1 MNHEY, CDR2 SVGEGT. This CDR3 region has 15 residues. Trimming shortened V by 4 bases and J by 0 bases, and 13 bases separated the two germline ends. The CDR3 coding sequence is TGTGCCAGCAGTTTTTTAGAGCGGGTCTCCTACGAGCAGTACTTC. Translating it yields CASSFLERVSYEQYF.

A few counts support this clonotype. This chain joins TRBV20-1 and TRBJ1-6; unclear D gene. Looked up from germline, CDR1 is DFQATT and CDR2 is SNEGSKA (reference sequence). CDR3 length: 16 amino acids. V was shortened by 8 bases and J by 2 bases, with 19 bases between the two germline ends. CDR3 DNA: TGCAGTTCCCGGAAAGAGCCCTATACCTATAATTCACCCCTCCACTTT. It encodes CSSRKEPYTYNSPLHF.

The chain employs TRBV7-6 and TRBJ1-4, with a possible D match to TRBD1 (6 bases). The V gene lost 5 bases and the J gene lost 8 bases, with 15 bases spanning the gap. The CDR3 is 14 residues long. Germline-derived CDR1 and CDR2 are SGHVS and FNYEAQ. The CDR3: CASSQKGHGEKLFF. For the CDR3, the DNA is TGTGCCAGCAGCCAGAAGGGACACGGGGAAAAACTGTTTTTT.

In this sample, this clonotype turned up a few times. This rearrangement joins TRBV2 to TRBJ1-6, with D unresolved. V lost 8 bases and J 8 bases, leaving 13 bases between the germline ends. Germline assignment: CDR1 SNHLY and CDR2 FYNNEI. CDR3 length: 13 residues. The CDR3 sequence: CASARGKDSPLHF. Written as DNA, the CDR3 is TGTGCCAGCGCGCGGGGAAAGGATTCACCCCTCCACTTT.

This clonotype has more than one count but fewer than ten. The chain is built from TRBV28 and TRBJ1-6; TRBD1 agrees at 8 bases. With 6 bases clipped from V and 7 bases from J, the junction kept 5 bases outside the gene matches. This CDR3 has 14 amino acids. CDR1 is MDHEN, CDR2 SYDVKM, per germline. CDR3 DNA sequence: TGTGCCAGCAGAGACAGGGGTATGAATTCACCCCTCCACTTT. Translation: CASRDRGMNSPLHF.

The rearrangement links TRBV20-1 to TRBJ1-5, with 10 bases identical to TRBD1. Germline V gene sequence: CDR1 DFQATT, CDR2 SNEGSKA (reference sequence). The junction had 11 bases not matched to a gene; V was cut back by 6 bases and J by 6 bases. There are 15 residues in the CDR3. Here the CDR3 DNA reads TGCAGTGCCTACAAGGGACAGGGGATTTTTCAGCCCCAGCATTTT. As protein: CSAYKGQGIFQPQHF.

This sequence joins TRBV24-1 and TRBJ1-1; no definite D call. CDR3 size: 16 residues. V dropped 1 base and J dropped 1 base, with 12 bases sitting between them. Germline V lookup: CDR1 KGHDR, CDR2 SFDVKD. The CDR3 sequence is CATSDFPTESNTEAFF. The CDR3 bases are TGTGCCACCAGTGATTTCCCCACGGAGTCGAACACTGAAGCTTTCTTT.

This clonotype was seen only a few times. The chain recombines TRBV6-1 with TRBJ1-1, with 10 bases matching TRBD1. The CDR3 length is 17 residues. After removal of 7 bases from V and 0 bases from J, the junction contained 11 bases not matched to a gene. Germline V gene data show CDR1 as MNHNS and CDR2 as SASEGT. The CDR3 DNA follows: TGTGCCAGCAATACCCTAGGGACAGGGGATCTGAACACTGAAGCTTTCTTT. Its protein product is CASNTLGTGDLNTEAFF.

This clonotype came up many times. The rearrangement joins TRBV7-2 to TRBJ1-5, with D unclear. This CDR3 contains 14 residues. Trimming left V 2 bases short and J 5 bases short, with 10 bases between. The germline gives CDR1 SGHTA, CDR2 FQGNSA. As DNA, the CDR3 is TGTGCCAGCAGCTTATACACGTCGGATCAGCCCCAGCATTTT. This encodes CASSLYTSDQPQHF.

The chain carries TRBV12-3 or TRBV12-4 and TRBJ1-6; D perhaps matches TRBD1 (6 bases). Trimming took off 1 base at V and 7 bases at J, with 11 bases between the two ends. The CDR3 length is 15 residues. CDR3 loop: CASSLVQGPNSPLHF. The DNA for the CDR3 is TGTGCCAGCAGTTTAGTTCAGGGGCCGAATTCACCCCTCCACTTT.

This clonotype was seen a handful of times. This chain connects TRBV7-2 to TRBJ2-1; no clear D. V lost 2 bases and J lost 7, with 9 bases in between. CDR1 SGHTA and CDR2 FQGNSA come from the germline V gene. There are 13 residues in the CDR3. CDR3 nucleotide sequence: TGTGCCAGCAGCTTATCTGCTCCAAATGAGCAGTTCTTC. This gives the protein CASSLSAPNEQFF.

This clonotype was recorded many times. The rearrangement joins TRBV7-2 to TRBJ2-7; 8 nucleotides match TRBD2. V lost 4 bases and J lost 3; bases outside the gene matches: 5. There are 14 residues in the CDR3. Germline V gene sequence: CDR1 SGHTA, CDR2 FQGNSA. The CDR3 region has the DNA TGTGCCAGCAGCTCCCTACGGGGGGGCTACGAGCAGTACTTC. Translated: CASSSLRGGYEQYF.

V gene TRBV7-3 combines with J gene TRBJ2-1; D not certain. The CDR3 is 12 residues long. CDR1 is SGHTA and CDR2 is FQGTGA in the germline V gene. V lost 4 bases to trimming and J lost 9 bases, with 10 bases between them. The CDR3 protein is CASSSEVGEQFF. CDR3 bases: TGTGCCAGCAGCTCAGAGGTCGGTGAGCAGTTCTTC.

This clonotype was picked up many times. The chain carries TRBV5-8 and TRBJ2-1, with D perhaps TRBD2 (5 bases). With 3 bases removed from V and 5 bases from J, the gap between germline ends came to 12 bases. The CDR3 has 14 amino acids. Germline CDR1 and CDR2: SGHTS and YDEGEE. Written as DNA, the CDR3 is TGTGCCAGCAGCTGGGCGGGTAGTAACAATGAGCAGTTCTTC. It translates to CASSWAGSNNEQFF.

This clonotype has more than one count but fewer than ten. The chain is built from TRBV5-5 and TRBJ2-2, with 8 bases that match TRBD2. Germline CDR1 SGHKS, CDR2 YYEKEE (reference sequence). V shed 0 bases and J 0 bases; nucleotides not matched to a gene: 1. The CDR3 is 16 amino acids. CDR3 coding DNA: TGTGCCAGCAGCTTGGACGGGAGGGCGAACACCGGGGAGCTGTTTTTT. Translated, it gives CASSLDGRANTGELFF. The full variable domain, in which reference TRBV5-5 and TRBJ2-2 provide the parts outside the CDR3, is DAGVTQSPTHLIKTRGQQVTLRCSPISGHKSVSWYQQVLGQGPQFIFQYYEKEERGRGNFPDRFSARQFPNYSSELNVNALLLGDSALYLCASSLDGRANTGELFFGEGSRLTVL.

There are many counts of this clonotype. The V and J genes are TRBV7-2 and TRBJ2-3; TRBD2 agrees at 13 bases. Trimming cost V 1 base and J 0 bases; bases outside gene matches: 7. Germline V gene sequence: CDR1 SGHTA, CDR2 FQGNSA. This CDR3 is built from 19 residues. The CDR3 bases are TGTGCCAGCAGCTTAGAACCGGGACTAGCGGGGACTAGCACAGATACGCAGTATTTT. Protein sequence: CASSLEPGLAGTSTDTQYF.

The V gene is TRBV28, the J gene TRBJ2-2; D ambiguous. CDR1 and CDR2 (germline): MDHEN, SYDVKM. This CDR3 is 14 amino acids long. Trimming removed 4 bases from V and 6 bases from J, with 12 bases in between. This chain's CDR3 is CASSSLLWAGELFF. The CDR3 DNA reads TGTGCCAGCAGTTCCCTTCTTTGGGCCGGGGAGCTGTTTTTT.

This clonotype was counted a few times. V and J are TRBV19 and TRBJ2-2; tentative D call: TRBD2 (5 bases). The CDR3 is 12 amino acids. V was shortened by 3 bases and J by 7 bases, with 6 bases between the two germline ends. From germline, CDR1 is LNHDA and CDR2 SQIVND (reference sequence). The CDR3 sequence: CASSIRGGELFF. The CDR3 bases are TGTGCCAGTAGTATCCGGGGCGGGGAGCTGTTTTTT.

V usage is TRBV7-6 and J usage is TRBJ2-2; D is unresolved. Trimming took off 0 bases at V and 7 bases at J, with 15 bases between the two ends. Germline CDR1 reads SGHVS; CDR2 reads FNYEAQ. The CDR3 runs 16 residues. CDR3 sequence: CASSLAGSWSGGELFF. In nucleotides, the CDR3 is TGTGCCAGCAGCTTAGCGGGTAGCTGGAGTGGCGGGGAGCTGTTTTTT. Combining the CDR3 with reference TRBV7-6 and TRBJ2-2 gives the whole variable domain GAGVSQSPRYKVTKRGQDVALRCDPISGHVSLYWYRQALGQGPEFLTYFNYEAQQDKSGLPNDRFSAERPEGSISTLTIQRTEQRDSAMYRCASSLAGSWSGGELFFGEGSRLTVL.

The chain links TRBV6-1 to TRBJ1-2, with 10 bases matching TRBD1. The CDR3 has 14 residues. CDR1 is MNHNS, CDR2 SASEGT, per germline. V lost 1 base to trimming and J lost 7 bases; unmatched junction nucleotides: 3. The CDR3: CASSEGTGGFGYTF. DNA for the CDR3: TGTGCCAGCAGTGAAGGGACAGGGGGTTTTGGCTACACCTTC.

V gene TRBV19 combines with J gene TRBJ2-7; 8 bases are a match to TRBD1. Germline-derived CDR1 and CDR2 are LNHDA and SQIVND (reference sequence). The V segment lost 5 bases and the J segment 2 bases; nucleotides outside the gene matches: 20. The CDR3 contains 19 residues. The CDR3 sequence: CASSLFFRGQERRAYEQYF. The CDR3, as DNA: TGTGCCAGTAGTCTCTTCTTCAGGGGGCAGGAGCGGCGTGCCTACGAGCAGTACTTC.